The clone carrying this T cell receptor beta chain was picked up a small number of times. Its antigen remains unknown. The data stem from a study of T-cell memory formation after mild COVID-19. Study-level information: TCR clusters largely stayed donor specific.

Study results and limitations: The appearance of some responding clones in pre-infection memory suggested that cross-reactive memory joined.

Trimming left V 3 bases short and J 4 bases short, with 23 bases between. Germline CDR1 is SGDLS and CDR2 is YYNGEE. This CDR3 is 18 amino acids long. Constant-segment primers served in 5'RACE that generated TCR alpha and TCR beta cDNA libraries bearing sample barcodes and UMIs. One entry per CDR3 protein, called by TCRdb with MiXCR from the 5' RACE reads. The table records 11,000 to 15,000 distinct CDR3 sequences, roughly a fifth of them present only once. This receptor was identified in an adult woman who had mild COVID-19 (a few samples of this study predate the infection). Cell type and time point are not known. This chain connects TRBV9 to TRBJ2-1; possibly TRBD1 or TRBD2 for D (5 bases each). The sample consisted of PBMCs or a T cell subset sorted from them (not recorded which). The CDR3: CASSAFSNPGRGYNEQFF. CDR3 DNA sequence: TGTGCCAGCAGCGCCTTTTCCAACCCGGGACGGGGATACAATGAGCAGTTCTTC.